A selection of T cell receptor beta chains follows, all from one sample in a study of T cell responses to AZD1222 COVID-19 vaccine. Using immunoSEQ multiplex PCR, the repertoire was profiled, and TCRdb retains in-frame clones only, with some absent. The table lists roughly 160,000 clones, about 95% of them singletons. The material sequenced was peripheral blood, taken on day 0 of AZD1222 vaccination. The receptors shown here come from an adult in good health. Each CDR3 is given with its conserved first and last residue. The D gene is left open where the match is weak. Rows give clone size only sometimes, using once, few, many, or a class for an expanded clone.

>NA|TRBV5-1|NA|TRBJ1-1|12
TGCGCCAGCAGTAAGGGGGACACTGAAGCTTTCTTT
CASSKGDTEAFF
>TRBD2|TRBV7-8|NA|TRBJ2-7|14
TGTGCCAGCAGTTCTCTAGCGGGAGGCGACGAGCAGTACTTC
CASSSLAGGDEQYF
>NA|TRBV10-3|NA|TRBJ2-7|16
TGTGCCATCAGTGACCCTCCTTTTCCTGACGCCTACGAGCAGTACTTC
CAISDPPFPDAYEQYF
>NA|TRBV5-1|once|TRBJ2-2|19
TGCGCCAGCAGCCCAAGCCTAGGGGCCGCCTCATACCGGGGCGGGGAGCTGTTTTTT
CASSPSLGAASYRGGELFF
>TRBD1|TRBV19|NA|TRBJ1-3|17
TGTGCCAGTACCTCGAGGGGACAGGCTCCCTCTGGAAACACCATATATTTT
CASTSRGQAPSGNTIYF
>TRBD2|TRBV27|once|TRBJ2-3|16
TGTGCCAGCAGTTTACAAGGACTAGCGGGAGTAGGTACGCAGTATTTT
CASSLQGLAGVGTQYF
>NA|TRBV6-5|NA|TRBJ1-3|13
TGTGCCAGCAGGGGGACGCGGGCGAACACCATATATTTT
CASRGTRANTIYF
>NA|TRBV19|NA|TRBJ2-7|15
TGTGCCAGTAGTAACTCTGACGGACTCTACTACGAGCAGTACTTC
CASSNSDGLYYEQYF
>NA|TRBV2|NA|TRBJ1-2|16
TGTGCCAGCATTCGCGACGCAGGGGCGCCAAAGAATGGCTACACCTTC
CASIRDAGAPKNGYTF
>NA|TRBV11-2|once|TRBJ1-5|15
TGTGCCAGCAGCTTAGGGGGGGTTAGCAATCAGCCCCAGCATTTT
CASSLGGVSNQPQHF
>NA|TRBV14|once|TRBJ2-1|16
TGTGCCAGCAGCCAAGCGTTTGGCCTCCCCTACAATGAGCAGTTCTTC
CASSQAFGLPYNEQFF
>NA|TRBV30|NA|TRBJ1-6|12
TGTGCCTGGAGTGTATTAGATTCGCCCCTCCACTTT
CAWSVLDSPLHF
>TRBD2|TRBV6-5|NA|TRBJ2-1|14
TGTGCCAGCAGAGCTAGCGGGGGCCCCAATGAGCAGTTCTTC
CASRASGGPNEQFF
>TRBD2|TRBV13|NA|TRBJ2-7|14
TGTGCCAGCAGCCGACCGGGACTAGGAGATAAGCAGTACTTC
CASSRPGLGDKQYF
>NA|TRBV11-3|NA|TRBJ2-1|15
TGTGCCAGCAGCTTTGAGGCTAGCTCCTACAATGAGCAGTTCTTC
CASSFEASSYNEQFF
>NA|TRBV5-1|NA|TRBJ1-1|15
TGCGCCAGCAGCCTCCAGACCGTCTCAGGCACTGAAGCTTTCTTT
CASSLQTVSGTEAFF
>NA|TRBV15|NA|TRBJ1-5|11
TGTGCCACCGGGAGCAATCAGCCCCAGCATTTT
CATGSNQPQHF
>NA|TRBV9|NA|TRBJ1-1|16
TGTGCCAGCAGCGTAGGTGTCAGTCTAATGAACACTGAAGCTTTCTTT
CASSVGVSLMNTEAFF
>TRBD1|TRBV5-1|NA|TRBJ1-2|16
TGCGCCAGCAGCTTGGGCGGACAGGGGAGGAATATAGGCTACACCTTC
CASSLGGQGRNIGYTF
>TRBD2|TRBV28|NA|TRBJ2-7|15
TGTGCCAGCTCCCCCGCCTCTCGGGGGGTCGACGAGCAGTACTTC
CASSPASRGVDEQYF
>NA|TRBV19|once|TRBJ2-2|15
TGTGCCAGTAGTATGTCCCCTTCCAACACCGGGGAGCTGTTTTTT
CASSMSPSNTGELFF
>NA|TRBV2|NA|TRBJ1-1|13
TGTGCCAGCAGTGCCGATATGAACACTGAAGCTTTCTTT
CASSADMNTEAFF
>NA|TRBV28|once|TRBJ2-6|12
TGTGCCAGCAGTACTGGGGCCAACGTCCTGACTTTC
CASSTGANVLTF
>TRBD2|TRBV9|NA|TRBJ2-1|17
TGTGCCAGCAGCCTAAGCCCTGGGACTAGCGGAGACAATGAGCAGTTCTTC
CASSLSPGTSGDNEQFF
>NA|TRBV6-4|NA|TRBJ1-1|14
TGTGCCAGCAGTGACCCTCGGGACGGGCGGAAAGCTTTCTTT
CASSDPRDGRKAFF
>NA|TRBV11-3|few|TRBJ1-6|15
TGTGCCAGCAGCTTACGGCCAGGGAATAATTCACCCCTCCACTTT
CASSLRPGNNSPLHF
>TRBD1|TRBV6-5|NA|TRBJ1-1|13
TGTGCCAGCAGGGCAGGGGGGGGCACTGAAGCTTTCTTT
CASRAGGGTEAFF
>TRBD2|TRBV19|NA|TRBJ2-1|15
TGTGCCAGCAGTTTAGCGGGAATGGTGGGCGATGAGCAGTTCTTC
CASSLAGMVGDEQFF
>TRBD1|TRBV2|NA|TRBJ2-1|15
TGTGCCAGCGGGGGAGGGACAGGGTATTACAATGAGCAGTTCTTC
CASGGGTGYYNEQFF
>NA|TRBV6-5|NA|TRBJ1-5|13
TGTGCCAGCAGCCGGGACAGCAATCAGCCCCAGCATTTT
CASSRDSNQPQHF
>TRBD1|TRBV11-2|NA|TRBJ2-4|15
TGTGCCAGCAGCTCCCTTAAGGGGGCCAGAAACATTCAGTACTTC
CASSSLKGARNIQYF
>NA|TRBV18|NA|TRBJ1-5|13
TGTGCCAGCTCACCTTCTGGAGGTCAGCCCCAGCATTTT
CASSPSGGQPQHF
>NA|TRBV11-2|NA|TRBJ2-3|14
TGTGCCAGCAGCTTAGGTGCCCGCACAGATACGCAGTATTTT
CASSLGARTDTQYF
>NA|TRBV2|NA|TRBJ1-2|11
TGTGCCAGCAGTGAGTTGTGGCTCTACACCTTC
CASSELWLYTF
>NA|TRBV5-8|NA|TRBJ1-4|17
TGTGCCAGCAGCTTGCCGGCGGGATACAATTTGTATGAAAAACTGTTTTTT
CASSLPAGYNLYEKLFF
>NA|TRBV6-5|NA|TRBJ2-7|11
TGTGCCAGCAGTTACTCGCGCGAGCAGTACTTC
CASSYSREQYF
>NA|TRBV9|NA|TRBJ2-2|16
TGTGCCAGCAGCGAACCCGGGACTGGTCCCACCGGGGAGCTGTTTTTT
CASSEPGTGPTGELFF